This T cell receptor (beta chain) was sequenced for a study of OX40 agonist ivuxolimab in advanced cancers. Study-wide background: Intravenous ivuxolimab at 0.01 to 10 mg/kg was given to patients every 2 weeks. Of mixed ages from about 20 to 85 and averaging approximately 60 years, the group was 65% to 85% male. It was permissible to have had prior anti-PD-1, anti-PD-L1 or anti-CTLA-4 therapy, and approximately 41% had some.

Broader study findings: The antigen specificity of the peripheral T cells (those that were expanded) was not determined.

The protocol was immunoSEQ multiplex PCR, while the TCRdb copy is restricted to in-frame clones and leaves out a portion. The repertoire consists of about 80,000 clones, with around 86% occurring once and the leading ten covering 1.9%. This clone has only a few counts. Its antigen is still unknown. Germline-derived CDR1 and CDR2 are SGHVS and FNYEAQ. Trimming took 5 bases from V and 3 from J; bases not matched to a gene: 9. The CDR3 extends over 16 amino acids. Sequencing was performed on CD4+ or CD8+ T cells sorted from blood, taken in a trial of the OX40 agonist ivuxolimab. The TCR was taken from an adult with an advanced solid tumor such as melanoma, head and neck, liver or kidney cancer. The chain has TRBV7-6 and TRBJ2-3; 9 nucleotides match TRBD2. The DNA of the CDR3 is TGTGCCAGCAGCAAAATGGTAGCGGGAGTGACAGATACGCAGTATTTT. Its protein product is CASSKMVAGVTDTQYF. The entire variable domain, with the rest obtained from reference TRBV7-6 and TRBJ2-3, is as follows: GAGVSQSPRYKVTKRGQDVALRCDPISGHVSLYWYRQALGQGPEFLTYFNYEAQQDKSGLPNDRFSAERPEGSISTLTIQRTEQRDSAMYRCASSKMVAGVTDTQYFGPGTRLTVL.